The table lists the clone carrying this T cell receptor (beta chain) with a few counts. Its antigen is currently unknown. This sample stems from a study of cytomegalovirus exposure and HLA in healthy donors. V lost 3 bases and J lost 0; bases outside the gene matches: 7. The germline V gene has CDR1 GTSNPN and CDR2 SVGIG (reference sequence). The CDR3 has 15 amino acids. Study results and caveats: Cytomegalovirus-associated status was assigned to 164 TCR beta chains.

The study ran its PCR with 60 Vbeta and 13 Jbeta primers. Only in-frame clones appear in the TCRdb table, and some are missing; sequencing was by immunoSEQ multiplex PCR. The sample holds about 110,000 clones, roughly 15% seen once. The sequence derives from a female donor in good health and CMV-seronegative. The genes are TRBV30 and TRBJ2-7, with TRBD2 matching over 8 bases. The specimen was PBMCs. The CDR3 here is CAWSGAGGSSYEQYF. In DNA, the CDR3 is TGTGCCTGGAGCGGGGCGGGGGGAAGCTCCTACGAGCAGTACTTC. Supplemented by reference TRBV30 and TRBJ2-7, the full variable domain reads SQTIHQWPATLVQPVGSPLSLECTVEGTSNPNLYWYRQAAGRGLQLLFYSVGIGQISSEVPQNLSASRPQDRQFILSSKKLLLSDSGFYLCAWSGAGGSSYEQYFGPGTRLTVT.